The sequence of this T cell receptor beta chain was determined in a study of shared clonotypes between healthy human individuals. Study summary: Serving as donors were two women and a few men, whose ages spanned 18 to 49.

TCRdb's table, derived via immunoSEQ multiplex PCR, lists solely in-frame clones and lacks some. Of around 600,000 clones listed, more than 95% are singletons. This CDR3 is 16 amino acids long. Germline CDR1 and CDR2: MGHRA and YSYEKL. Trimming pared 1 base from V and 5 bases from J, leaving 12 bases between. This clonotype originated in a woman in her 30s in good health. V and J are TRBV4-1 and TRBJ2-6; possible D gene TRBD2, 6 bases. The specimen was naive CD4+ T cells sorted from blood. Subset specified: CD45RA+ positively selected. CDR3 DNA: TGCGCCAGCAGCCAAGTAGGAGGAGGGCGGGCCAACGTCCTGACTTTC. Residues: CASSQVGGGRANVLTF.